The 27 T cell receptor beta chains below were found in one sample sequenced in a study of vaccination and CD4 T cells after COVID-19. These receptors lack a known antigen. The Oncomine TCR Beta short-read assay sequenced DNA from cultured CD4+ T cells. TCRdb re-derived calls from the PCR reads in MiXCR, one entry per CDR3 protein. The data contain roughly 21,000 distinct CDR3 sequences, around two thirds of them singletons. Noted treatment: 10-day PBMC culture with coronavirus spike peptide pools or control peptides (ViraFEST assay). The sequencing used CD4+ T cells from blood, cultured in vitro, collected before SARS-CoV-2 vaccination. Every receptor here comes from a human donor who received a COVID-19 vaccine.

V is TRBV20-1 and J is TRBJ2-5, with D perhaps matching TRBD1 or TRBD2 (6 bases each). V was pared by 2 bases and J by 2 bases, with 12 bases between. This CDR3 comprises 14 residues. Germline values: CDR1 DFQATT, CDR2 SNEGSKA (reference sequence). The CDR3 here is CSARYGGPQETQYF. The DNA of the CDR3 is TGCAGTGCTAGATACGGGGGCCCTCAAGAGACCCAGTACTTC.

V gene TRBV20-1 combines with J gene TRBJ2-2; 9 nucleotides match TRBD1. Germline V lookup: CDR1 DFQATT, CDR2 SNEGSKA (reference sequence). CDR3 length equals 16 residues. V was clipped by 4 bases and J by 0 bases; unmatched bases: 6. This CDR3 reads CSAIPGTGTNTGELFF. CDR3 coding DNA: TGCAGTGCTATACCCGGGACAGGGACGAACACCGGGGAGCTGTTTTTT.

The rearrangement links TRBV7-2 to TRBJ2-3; 11 nucleotides align to TRBD2. V gave up 3 bases and J gave up 0 bases; unmatched junction bases: 5. This CDR3 has 17 residues. Per germline, CDR1 SGHTA and CDR2 FQGNSA. The CDR3 DNA follows: TGTGCCAGCAGCTTGATAGCGGGGGGGCTAAGCACAGATACGCAGTATTTT. Its translation is CASSLIAGGLSTDTQYF.

CDR3 sequence reads: CATSDQGERSNEQFF. Here the CDR3 DNA reads TGTGCCACCAGTGACCAGGGAGAGAGGTCCAATGAGCAGTTCTTC. The chain links TRBV24-1 to TRBJ2-1; the D gene could be TRBD1 or TRBD2 (5 bases each). CDR1 and CDR2 from the germline V gene are KGHDR and SFDVKD. The CDR3 has 15 amino acids. The V and J ends lost 4 bases and 6 bases respectively, with 15 bases between them.

This clonotype was counted only a few times. The gene calls are TRBV6-1 and TRBJ2-7, with 9 nucleotides matching TRBD1. Trimming at V came to 1 base and at J to 3 bases, leaving 7 bases not matched to a gene. The germline V gene encodes CDR1 MNHNS and CDR2 SASEGT. The CDR3 is 16 residues long. The CDR3 bases are TGTGCCAGCAGTGAAGATAGGGGACAGGGTTACTACGAGCAGTACTTC. Its translation: CASSEDRGQGYYEQYF.

This clonotype showed up just a few times. This chain joins TRBV20-1 and TRBJ1-2; TRBD1 matches 8 bases. The germline V gene encodes CDR1 DFQATT and CDR2 SNEGSKA (reference sequence). V shed 0 bases and J 5 bases; nucleotides not matched to a gene: 5. The CDR3 length is 14 residues. The CDR3 coding sequence is TGCAGTGCTAGAGAAAGGACAGGGACTTATGGCTACACCTTC. This sequence encodes CSARERTGTYGYTF.

The chain combines TRBV6-1 with TRBJ1-1; D gene uncertain. Germline-derived CDR1 and CDR2 are MNHNS and SASEGT. This CDR3 has 13 amino acids. V was shortened by 10 bases and J by 3 bases, with 15 bases between the two germline ends. CDR3 in DNA: TGTGCCACCTCCCCCCGTTTCGACACTGAAGCTTTCTTT. Protein: CATSPRFDTEAFF.

The chain joins TRBV7-6 to TRBJ1-6; 7 nucleotides match TRBD1. Per germline, CDR1 SGHVS and CDR2 FNYEAQ. The CDR3 consists of 16 residues. The junction had 10 bases not matched to a gene; V was cut back by 2 bases and J by 9 bases. Here the CDR3 DNA reads TGTGCCAGCAGCTTATTTGCCGGGACAGAAGCTTCACCCCTCCACTTT. This sequence encodes CASSLFAGTEASPLHF.

The rearrangement uses TRBV21-1 and TRBJ2-6; TRBD1, as called in the table, went unchecked against the DNA. TRBV21-1 is described as a pseudogene. This CDR3 region has 18 residues. In nucleotides, the CDR3 is TGTGCCAGCAGCGACGAGACAGGGAGGAGCTCTGGGGCCAACGTCCTGACTTTC. Its protein product is CASSDETGRSSGANVLTF.

This clonotype was observed a handful of times. The chain has TRBV30 and TRBJ1-6, with D possibly being TRBD1 (6 bases). CDR1 is GTSNPN and CDR2 is SVGIG in the germline V gene (reference sequence). Trimming took off 0 bases at V and 8 bases at J, with 14 bases between the two ends. The CDR3 extends over 15 amino acids. For the CDR3, the DNA is TGTGCCTGGAGTGTACGGTCGGCAGGGGATTCACCCCTCCACTTT. Amino acids: CAWSVRSAGDSPLHF.

The CDR3 loop is CASSILGTSGETQYF. CDR3 sequence (DNA): TGTGCCAGTAGTATTTTGGGGACTAGCGGGGAGACCCAGTACTTC. This sequence joins TRBV19 and TRBJ2-5; TRBD2 matches 12 bases. The J segment lost 5 bases and the V segment lost 3 bases, leaving 4 bases of the junction unmatched. The CDR3 loop spans 15 amino acids. Germline CDR1 is LNHDA and CDR2 is SQIVND (reference sequence). Together with reference TRBV19 and TRBJ2-5, the CDR3 gives the full variable domain: DGGITQSPKYLFRKEGQNVTLSCEQNLNHDAMYWYRQDPGQGLRLIYYSQIVNDFQKGDIAEGYSVSREKKESFPLTVTSAQKNPTAFYLCASSILGTSGETQYFGPGTRLLVL.

The chain links TRBV20-1 to TRBJ2-3, with D unclear. The CDR3 spans 11 residues. Germline V gene data show CDR1 as DFQATT and CDR2 as SNEGSKA (reference sequence). V gave up 5 bases and J gave up 2 bases, with 5 bases separating them. CDR3 coding DNA: TGCAGTGCTTCCTACACAGATACGCAGTATTTT. Its protein is CSASYTDTQYF.

The chain combines TRBV6-1 with TRBJ2-3; D not resolved. The length of the CDR3 is 14 residues. The V and J ends lost 8 bases and 3 bases respectively, with 15 bases between them. Per germline, CDR1 MNHNS and CDR2 SASEGT. DNA for the CDR3: TGTGCCAGCGGCAGGCTCGGGTTAACAGATACGCAGTATTTT. Protein sequence: CASGRLGLTDTQYF.

This clonotype came up a few times. The CDR3 nucleotides are TGTGCCAGCGACGGTAATCACCTCTATGGCTACACCTTC. Translating gives CASDGNHLYGYTF. This chain connects TRBV21-1 to TRBJ1-2. TRBV21-1 is an annotated pseudogene. This CDR3 spans 13 amino acids.

This chain uses TRBV21-1 with TRBJ1-1; the table's D gene call, TRBD1, was not cross checked with the DNA. TRBV21-1 is listed as a pseudogene. The CDR3 length is 14 residues. CDR3 amino acids: CASLQGANGTEAFF. The DNA for the CDR3 is TGTGCCAGCTTACAGGGGGCTAACGGCACTGAAGCTTTCTTT.

The chain has TRBV7-2 and TRBJ2-5; D tentatively reads TRBD1 or TRBD2 (5 bases each). Germline V CDR1 and CDR2: SGHTA, FQGNSA. V was trimmed by 7 bases and J by 3 bases, leaving 27 bases between them. The CDR3 is 18 residues long. Here the CDR3 reads CASNPKGIGEGPEETQYF. CDR3 coding DNA: TGTGCCAGCAACCCCAAGGGGATCGGCGAGGGGCCAGAAGAGACCCAGTACTTC.

In its sample, this clonotype was seen a few times. The chain recombines TRBV6-1 with TRBJ1-3; D might be TRBD1 (6 bases). The CDR3 covers 15 residues. The V end lost 3 bases, the J end lost 4 bases, and 13 bases lay between the germline ends. CDR1 and CDR2 (germline): MNHNS, SASEGT. CDR3 amino acids: CASSDLQGRGNTIYF. The CDR3 coding sequence is TGTGCCAGCAGTGACCTACAGGGTCGGGGAAACACCATATATTTT.

The rearrangement links TRBV10-2 to TRBJ1-1; D may be TRBD1 (5 bases). V lost 6 bases to trimming and J lost 4 bases, with 15 bases between them. The CDR3 runs 14 residues. CDR1 WSHSY and CDR2 SAAADI come from the germline V gene. In nucleotides, the CDR3 is TGCGCCAGCAGCGGAAATAGGGGTATCACTGAAGCTTTCTTT. Translated, it gives CASSGNRGITEAFF.

The chain is built from TRBV7-2 and TRBJ2-3; either TRBD1 or TRBD2 may fit D (6 bases each). This CDR3 is built from 15 residues. V dropped 1 base and J dropped 2 bases, with 10 bases sitting between them. Germline loops: CDR1 SGHTA, CDR2 FQGNSA. The CDR3 spells CASSLDREVTDTQYF. In DNA, the CDR3 is TGTGCCAGCAGCTTAGACAGGGAGGTCACAGATACGCAGTATTTT.

J is TRBJ1-2 and V is TRBV6-1; D is possibly TRBD1 (5 bases). The ends were cut back, 6 bases at V and 4 bases at J, with 15 bases in the middle. Germline CDR1 is MNHNS and CDR2 is SASEGT. The CDR3 has 14 residues. CDR3 DNA sequence: TGTGCCAGCAGCCTCGATGGGCAGGGCTATGGCTACACCTTC. This sequence encodes CASSLDGQGYGYTF.

The chain carries TRBV12-3 or TRBV12-4 and TRBJ2-2; the match to TRBD1 covers 7 bases. This CDR3 spans 14 amino acids. The V and J ends lost 6 bases and 4 bases, in that order; junction bases with no gene match: 5. CDR3 residues: CASRKTGVTGELFF. The CDR3 DNA is TGTGCCAGCAGAAAAACAGGGGTCACCGGGGAGCTGTTTTTT.

This clonotype showed up just a few times. The V and J genes are TRBV20-1 and TRBJ1-5; 9 bases align to TRBD1. This CDR3 has 16 residues. Germline CDR1 reads DFQATT; CDR2 reads SNEGSKA (reference sequence). V shed 6 bases and J 0 bases; nucleotides not matched to a gene: 9. The CDR3 sequence is CSAWGQGTFSNQPQHF. CDR3 sequence (DNA): TGCAGTGCCTGGGGACAGGGTACTTTTAGCAATCAGCCCCAGCATTTT.

J is TRBJ1-5 and V is TRBV25-1, with 7 bases lining up with TRBD1. This CDR3 contains 14 residues. The V and J ends lost 6 bases and 5 bases, in that order; junction bases with no gene match: 7. Per germline, CDR1 MGHDK and CDR2 SYGVNS. The CDR3 region is CASSSPGGDQPQHF. In DNA, the CDR3 is TGTGCCAGCAGCTCCCCAGGGGGTGATCAGCCCCAGCATTTT.

The chain couples TRBV2 to TRBJ1-1, with a weak D call TRBD1 (6 bases). CDR1 and CDR2 from the germline V gene are SNHLY and FYNNEI. Trimming pared 5 bases from V and 3 bases from J, leaving 10 bases between. The CDR3 is 13 amino acids. The CDR3 DNA is TGTGCCAGCAGTATAACAGGGTACACTGAAGCTTTCTTT. This codes for CASSITGYTEAFF.

V usage is TRBV12-3 or TRBV12-4 and J usage is TRBJ1-6; possible D gene TRBD1, 5 bases. This CDR3 spans 14 amino acids. V lost 5 bases to trimming and J lost 6 bases, with 11 bases between them. CDR3 DNA sequence: TGTGCCAGCAGTCTGGGACCGCTTAATTCACCCCTCCACTTT. It is translated as CASSLGPLNSPLHF.

The J gene is TRBJ2-5, the V gene TRBV2, with 8 bases fitting TRBD2. Trimming at V came to 0 bases and at J to 4 bases, leaving 7 bases not matched to a gene. CDR3 length: 16 residues. CDR1 is SNHLY and CDR2 is FYNNEI in the germline V gene. CDR3 in DNA: TGTGCCAGCAGTGAAGCCTACCCGGGGGGGCGAGAGACCCAGTACTTC. It codes for CASSEAYPGGRETQYF. Supplemented by reference TRBV2 and TRBJ2-5, the full variable domain reads EPEVTQTPSHQVTQMGQEVILRCVPISNHLYFYWYRQILGQKVEFLVSFYNNEISEKSEIFDDQFSVERPDGSNFTLKIRSTKLEDSAMYFCASSEAYPGGRETQYFGPGTRLLVL.

This chain uses TRBV28 with TRBJ1-1; D gene ambiguous. The germline V gene has CDR1 MDHEN and CDR2 SYDVKM. The CDR3 is 13 amino acids. With 7 bases removed from V and 1 base from J, the gap between germline ends came to 10 bases. The CDR3 DNA reads TGTGCCAGCACCCTGGGATGGAACACTGAAGCTTTCTTT. This codes for CASTLGWNTEAFF.